This TCR beta chain was profiled in a study of patients and donors after allogeneic stem cell transplantation. Trimming removed 7 bases from V and 5 bases from J, with 26 bases in between. The CDR3 has 18 residues. The germline V gene encodes CDR1 MGHRA and CDR2 YSYEKL. TCRdb re-analysed the RT-PCR reads in MiXCR, keeping a single row per CDR3 protein. The sample includes some 90,000 distinct CDR3 sequences, about 44% of them seen just once. The genes are TRBV4-1 and TRBJ1-4, with D possibly matching TRBD1 (5 bases). The sequence was collected from a human donor who was either an allogeneic HSCT recipient or a stem cell or donor lymphocyte infusion donor (not recorded which). It is not recorded whose cells these are; they may come from a transplant donor. Material for sequencing was blood, either unsorted or a sorted T cell fraction (not recorded which). The CDR3 here is CASNPPGRRKGENEKLFF. CDR3 in DNA: TGCGCCAGCAACCCCCCAGGGAGAAGAAAAGGGGAAAATGAAAAACTGTTTTTT.